Presented here are 31 T cell receptor beta chains from one specimen sequenced in a study of T cell responses to AZD1222 COVID-19 vaccine. Some clones are missing from TCRdb's copy, which holds only in-frame ones; the method was immunoSEQ multiplex PCR. The sample has roughly 130,000 clones, roughly 89% seen once. Sequencing used peripheral blood, obtained on day 0 of AZD1222 vaccination. These receptors all come from an adult in good health.

V and J are TRBV5-6 and TRBJ2-7; 8 bases agree with TRBD1. This CDR3 is 16 amino acids long. With V trimmed by 0 bases and J by 3 bases, 8 bases remained unmatched. Germline V gene sequence: CDR1 SGHDT, CDR2 YYEEEE. DNA for the CDR3: TGTGCCAGCAGCTTGGGACAGGGGCTCAAAATCTACGAGCAGTACTTC. Protein product: CASSLGQGLKIYEQYF.

The rearrangement uses TRBV29-1 and TRBJ1-5; D is possibly TRBD1 (5 bases). CDR1 and CDR2 (germline): SQVTM, ANQGSEA. V dropped 5 bases and J dropped 4 bases, with 15 bases sitting between them. This CDR3 spans 14 amino acids. As DNA, the CDR3 is TGCAGCGTTAAATACGACAGCCCTAATCAGCCCCAGCATTTT. It translates to CSVKYDSPNQPQHF.

This clone was counted only a few times. V and J are TRBV19 and TRBJ2-6, with 7 bases lining up with TRBD1. Losses at the gene ends were 10 bases for V and 0 bases for J; bases not matched to a gene: 9. The CDR3 spans 16 residues. Germline assignment: CDR1 LNHDA and CDR2 SQIVND (reference sequence). The CDR3 DNA is TGTGCCACCCGAGCCGGGACAGACTCTGGGGCCAACGTCCTGACTTTC. Encoded protein: CATRAGTDSGANVLTF. Full variable domain (remainder filled in from reference TRBV19 and TRBJ2-6): DGGITQSPKYLFRKEGQNVTLSCEQNLNHDAMYWYRQDPGQGLRLIYYSQIVNDFQKGDIAEGYSVSREKKESFPLTVTSAQKNPTAFYLCATRAGTDSGANVLTFGAGSRLTVL.

The chain has TRBV28 and TRBJ2-7; TRBD2 matches at 13 bases. Trimming at V came to 6 bases and at J to 6 bases, leaving 5 bases not matched to a gene. The CDR3 is 14 residues long. Germline V gene lookup returns CDR1 MDHEN and CDR2 SYDVKM. The CDR3: CASSPTSGRTEQYF. For the CDR3, the DNA is TGTGCCAGCAGCCCGACTAGCGGGAGGACCGAGCAGTACTTC.

The genes are TRBV10-3 and TRBJ2-3; 7 positions agree with TRBD1. The CDR3 covers 14 residues. CDR1 and CDR2 (germline): ENHRY, SYGVKD. Losses at the gene ends were 9 bases for V and 1 base for J; bases not matched to a gene: 7. The chain's CDR3 is CAISRDSGTDTQYF. The CDR3 DNA sequence: TGTGCCATTTCCAGGGACAGTGGCACAGATACGCAGTATTTT.

The chain combines TRBV19 with TRBJ2-3, with 7 bases that match TRBD2. V shed 5 bases and J 5 bases; nucleotides not matched to a gene: 7. The CDR3 covers 14 residues. The germline gives CDR1 LNHDA, CDR2 SQIVND (reference sequence). As DNA, the CDR3 is TGTGCCAGTAGTCTACCAGGGAGGGAAGATACGCAGTATTTT. Protein product: CASSLPGREDTQYF.

The rearrangement joins TRBV28 to TRBJ1-5, with a weak D call TRBD1 (5 bases). CDR1 MDHEN and CDR2 SYDVKM come from the germline V gene. The CDR3 consists of 15 residues. V lost 5 bases to trimming and J lost 7 bases, with 18 bases between them. CDR3 sequence (DNA): TGTGCCAGCAGTCCCCCCGGGCAGGGAGGGCAGCCCCAGCATTTT. Protein: CASSPPGQGGQPQHF.

This chain uses TRBV19 with TRBJ2-2, with 9 bases identical to TRBD2. The CDR3 spans 16 residues. After removal of 4 bases from V and 1 base from J, the junction contained 4 bases not matched to a gene. CDR1 and CDR2 (germline): LNHDA, SQIVND (reference sequence). Here the CDR3 DNA reads TGTGCCAGTAGTACCTTTAGCGGGAGGAACACCGGGGAGCTGTTTTTT. It codes for CASSTFSGRNTGELFF.

V gene TRBV5-1 combines with J gene TRBJ2-1, with TRBD2 matching 11 bases. V was pared by 4 bases and J by 4 bases, with 7 bases of the junction left unmatched. The CDR3 is 16 residues long. Germline-derived CDR1 and CDR2 are SGHRS and YFSETQ. CDR3 nucleotides: TGCGCCAGCAGCACCGGACTAGCGGGTGGTTACAATGAGCAGTTCTTC. It encodes CASSTGLAGGYNEQFF.

J is TRBJ2-1 and V is TRBV30; the D call may be TRBD1 or TRBD2 (5 bases each). CDR1 and CDR2 from the germline V gene are GTSNPN and SVGIG (reference sequence). Trimming took off 2 bases at V and 5 bases at J, with 13 bases between the two ends. CDR3 length: 14 residues. For the CDR3, the DNA is TGTGCCTGGAGTATGGGACGGCGTCACAATGAGCAGTTCTTC. Protein product: CAWSMGRRHNEQFF.

This clone showed up just once. The chain is built from TRBV11-2 and TRBJ1-1; 10 nucleotides line up with TRBD1. V was clipped by 6 bases and J by 4 bases; unmatched bases: 8. Per germline, CDR1 SGHAT and CDR2 FQNNGV. This CDR3 is 15 amino acids long. CDR3 sequence reads: CASSGPWTGGTEAFF. DNA for the CDR3: TGTGCCAGCAGTGGCCCTTGGACAGGGGGCACTGAAGCTTTCTTT.

The chain couples TRBV3-1 (or the pseudogene TRBV3-2) to TRBJ2-7; D ambiguous. CDR3 size: 14 residues. V lost 7 bases, J lost 3 bases, and 16 bases lay in between. Germline V gene lookup returns CDR1 LGHDT and CDR2 YNNKEL (reference sequence). The CDR3 loop reads CASTPGRVSYEQYF. The CDR3 nucleotides are TGTGCCAGCACGCCCGGGCGAGTGAGCTACGAGCAGTACTTC.

The chain is built from TRBV6-2 or TRBV6-3 and TRBJ2-5; the D gene is possibly TRBD2 (5 bases). The CDR3 runs to 16 residues. Germline CDR1 MNHEY, CDR2 SVGEGT. Trimming shortened V by 4 bases and J by 1 base, and 16 bases separated the two germline ends. The CDR3 is CASSSSGRGSQETQYF. The CDR3 region has the DNA TGTGCCAGCAGTTCGTCTGGTCGGGGAAGCCAAGAGACCCAGTACTTC.

This chain links TRBV15 with TRBJ2-1, with 9 bases matching TRBD2. Germline lookup yields CDR1 LNHNV and CDR2 YYDKDF (reference sequence). V lost 3 bases, J lost 0 bases, and 9 bases stayed unmatched. The CDR3 has 18 amino acids. CDR3 in DNA: TGTGCCACCAGCAGGTCGGGACTAGCCCTCAGCTCCTACAATGAGCAGTTCTTC. It translates to CATSRSGLALSSYNEQFF.

The count of this clone is one. The chain has TRBV29-1 and TRBJ1-1; D is ambiguous. Looked up from germline, CDR1 is SQVTM and CDR2 is ANQGSEA. The CDR3 consists of 13 residues. Trimming took 7 bases from V and 4 from J, leaving 16 bases between them. The CDR3 reads CSARSTRTTEAFF. CDR3 in DNA: TGCAGCGCCCGATCGACCCGGACCACTGAAGCTTTCTTT.

V gene TRBV7-9 combines with J gene TRBJ1-1; 9 nucleotides align to TRBD1. The germline V gene encodes CDR1 SEHNR and CDR2 FQNEAQ (reference sequence). V shed 2 bases, J shed 5 bases, and the junction held 6 bases outside the gene matches. The CDR3 consists of 15 residues. Here the CDR3 reads CASSLRETGGTEAFF. CDR3 DNA sequence: TGTGCCAGCAGCTTACGTGAGACAGGGGGGACTGAAGCTTTCTTT.

The gene calls are TRBV27 and TRBJ1-1; D remains unclear. This CDR3 region has 13 residues. V was shortened by 2 bases and J by 8 bases, with 12 bases between the two germline ends. CDR1 is MNHEY, CDR2 SMNVEV, per germline (reference sequence). The CDR3 DNA reads TGTGCCAGCAGTTTAAGCGGGCGGTGGGAAGCTTTCTTT. Translation: CASSLSGRWEAFF.

This chain uses TRBV11-3 with TRBJ2-7, with D perhaps TRBD2 (7 bases). From germline, CDR1 is SGHNT and CDR2 YENEEA. The CDR3 loop spans 17 amino acids. Trimming pared 0 bases from V and 4 bases from J, leaving 19 bases between. The CDR3 bases are TGTGCCAGCAGCTTAGATAGTCGGGGGGCCGCTACGTACGAGCAGTACTTC. Its translation: CASSLDSRGAATYEQYF.

The CDR3 sequence is CASSILSLTGPRYGYTF. The CDR3 DNA follows: TGTGCCAGTAGTATATTATCCCTGACAGGCCCGAGGTATGGCTACACCTTC. J is TRBJ1-2 and V is TRBV19; D possibly corresponds to TRBD1 (6 bases). This CDR3 comprises 17 residues. The V end was cut by 2 bases, the J end by 5 bases, with 21 bases between. CDR1 LNHDA and CDR2 SQIVND come from the germline V gene (reference sequence). The full variable domain, completed using reference TRBV19 and TRBJ1-2, is DGGITQSPKYLFRKEGQNVTLSCEQNLNHDAMYWYRQDPGQGLRLIYYSQIVNDFQKGDIAEGYSVSREKKESFPLTVTSAQKNPTAFYLCASSILSLTGPRYGYTFGSGTRLTVV.

The chain couples TRBV10-3 to TRBJ2-7; D might be TRBD1 (9 bases). V lost 9 bases to trimming and J lost 3 bases, with 21 bases between them. Per the germline V gene, CDR1 is ENHRY and CDR2 is SYGVKD. The CDR3 covers 15 residues. In DNA, the CDR3 is TGTGCCATTCCCTTAGCGGGACAGGGTAACTACGAGCAGTACTTC. Translating it yields CAIPLAGQGNYEQYF.

The CDR3 DNA sequence: TGTGCCAGCAGCTTCAACACAGGGTTTAACTATGGCTACACCTTC. It translates to CASSFNTGFNYGYTF. The J gene is TRBJ1-2, the V gene TRBV11-3; possibly TRBD1 for D (6 bases). Germline CDR1 SGHNT, CDR2 YENEEA. The CDR3 contains 15 residues. Trimming shortened V by 3 bases and J by 1 base, and 12 bases separated the two germline ends. The whole variable domain, filled in from reference TRBV11-3 and TRBJ1-2, reads EAGVVQSPRYKIIEKKQPVAFWCNPISGHNTLYWYLQNLGQGPELLIRYENEEAVDDSQLPKDRFSAERLKGVDSTLKIQPAELGDSAVYLCASSFNTGFNYGYTFGSGTRLTVV.

The V gene is TRBV5-8, the J gene TRBJ1-4; TRBD1 matches 8 bases. The CDR3 has 16 amino acids. CDR1 SGHTS and CDR2 YDEGEE come from the germline V gene. Trimming cost V 3 bases and J 0 bases; bases outside gene matches: 4. The DNA of the CDR3 is TGTGCCAGCAGCTACCCAGGGGGCGCAACTAATGAAAAACTGTTTTTT. Translated, it gives CASSYPGGATNEKLFF.

The chain uses TRBV12-5 and TRBJ2-3; D perhaps matches TRBD2 (6 bases). The CDR3 is made up of 14 amino acids. The germline V gene encodes CDR1 LGHNT and CDR2 FRNRAP. Trimming pared 4 bases from V and 6 bases from J, leaving 14 bases between. The CDR3: CASGSLVRGDTQYF. The CDR3 DNA reads TGTGCTAGTGGTTCCCTAGTCCGGGGGGATACGCAGTATTTT.

The chain combines TRBV25-1 with TRBJ1-5; D might be TRBD1 (5 bases). Between the trimmed V and J ends, which lost 5 bases and 7 bases, there was a span of 12 bases. The germline CDR1 and CDR2 sequences are MGHDK and SYGVNS. The CDR3 spans 13 residues. Here the CDR3 reads CASSRGGNQPQHF. DNA for the CDR3: TGTGCCAGCAGTAGGGGCGGGAACCAGCCCCAGCATTTT.

This rearrangement joins TRBV9 to TRBJ1-5; 7 bases map to TRBD1. Germline V gene sequence: CDR1 SGDLS, CDR2 YYNGEE. J was trimmed by 9 bases and V by 3 bases; bases with no gene match: 3. The CDR3 length is 12 residues. CDR3 protein: CASSGNRGPQHF. The CDR3 DNA is TGTGCCAGCAGCGGAAACAGGGGGCCCCAGCATTTT. Full variable domain (outside the CDR3, taken from reference TRBV9 and TRBJ1-5): DSGVTQTPKHLITATGQRVTLRCSPRSGDLSVYWYQQSLDQGLQFLIQYYNGEERAKGNILERFSAQQFPDLHSELNLSSLELGDSALYFCASSGNRGPQHFGDGTRLSIL.

The chain couples TRBV28 to TRBJ1-6, with D uncertain. Trimming cost V 5 bases and J 9 bases, with 17 bases left between them. From germline, CDR1 is MDHEN and CDR2 SYDVKM. The CDR3 has 15 residues. CDR3 in amino acids: CASSPQAGSGSPLHF. CDR3 DNA: TGTGCCAGCAGTCCCCAAGCGGGGTCTGGTTCACCCCTCCACTTT.

This chain links TRBV7-3 with TRBJ1-1, with D possibly matching TRBD1 (5 bases). CDR1 is SGHTA and CDR2 is FQGTGA in the germline V gene. Trimming removed 6 bases from V and 4 bases from J, with 12 bases in between. The CDR3 is made up of 13 amino acids. The DNA of the CDR3 is TGTGCCAGCAGTCTGACAGTGAGCACTGAAGCTTTCTTT. It specifies CASSLTVSTEAFF. The variable domain in full, with the rest retrieved from reference TRBV7-3 and TRBJ1-1, is GAGVSQTPSNKVTEKGKYVELRCDPISGHTALYWYRQSLGQGPEFLIYFQGTGAADDSGLPNDRFFAVRPEGSVSTLKIQRTERGDSAVYLCASSLTVSTEAFFGQGTRLTVV.

This clone appeared once. The rearrangement joins TRBV19 to TRBJ1-5, with 9 bases identical to TRBD1. The trim removed 6 bases at V and 4 bases at J, leaving 10 bases unmatched. Germline V gene data show CDR1 as LNHDA and CDR2 as SQIVND (reference sequence). This CDR3 spans 16 amino acids. CDR3 residues: CASSPQEGTGNQPQHF. The CDR3 DNA sequence: TGTGCCAGTAGCCCCCAGGAGGGGACAGGGAATCAGCCCCAGCATTTT. Combining the CDR3 with reference TRBV19 and TRBJ1-5 gives the whole variable domain DGGITQSPKYLFRKEGQNVTLSCEQNLNHDAMYWYRQDPGQGLRLIYYSQIVNDFQKGDIAEGYSVSREKKESFPLTVTSAQKNPTAFYLCASSPQEGTGNQPQHFGDGTRLSIL.

The J gene is TRBJ2-7, the V gene TRBV27, with 11 nucleotides matching TRBD2. CDR3 size: 18 residues. Trimming cost V 8 bases and J 6 bases; bases outside gene matches: 21. Germline V gene sequence: CDR1 MNHEY, CDR2 SMNVEV (reference sequence). The chain's CDR3 is CASGLEASGRSVRGEQYF. The CDR3 DNA reads as TGTGCCAGCGGCCTTGAGGCTAGCGGGAGGTCCGTCCGGGGCGAGCAGTACTTC.

This chain uses TRBV29-1 with TRBJ2-7; TRBD1 agrees at 7 bases. After removal of 5 bases from V and 3 bases from J, the junction contained 4 bases not matched to a gene. Germline-derived CDR1 and CDR2 are SQVTM and ANQGSEA. The CDR3 has 12 residues. CDR3 residues: CSVWGTDYEQYF. CDR3 nucleotides: TGCAGCGTTTGGGGGACAGACTACGAGCAGTACTTC.

V usage is TRBV7-8 and J usage is TRBJ1-3, with D tentatively TRBD1 (5 bases). V lost 5 bases and J 3 bases, leaving 14 bases between the germline ends. In germline, CDR1 is SGHVS, CDR2 FQNEAQ. This CDR3 region has 15 residues. DNA of the CDR3: TGTGCCAGCAGCCGAGGGGCCCTGGGTGGAAACACCATATATTTT. Its translation is CASSRGALGGNTIYF. Full variable domain (rest looked up from reference TRBV7-8 and TRBJ1-3): GAGVSQSPRYKVAKRGQDVALRCDPISGHVSLFWYQQALGQGPEFLTYFQNEAQLDKSGLPSDRFFAERPEGSVSTLKIQRTQQEDSAVYLCASSRGALGGNTIYFGEGSWLTVV.